Listed here is a single TCR beta chain. This CDR3 spans 12 amino acids. The germline gives CDR1 MNHNY, CDR2 SVGAGI (reference sequence). The junction had 1 base not matched to a gene; V was cut back by 6 bases and J by 2 bases. The data were obtained in a study of shared clonotypes between healthy human individuals. TCRdb's table, derived via immunoSEQ multiplex PCR, lists solely in-frame clones and lacks some. The data hold under 1,100,000 clones, with more than 75% observed a single time. This TCR was recovered from a man aged 18 to 29 in good health. Some clones in this sample may be carry-over from other donors' samples. The chain combines TRBV6-6 with TRBJ2-7; 7 nucleotides match TRBD1. Material: memory CD4+ T cells from PBMCs. Subset noted: CD45RA-negative fraction. CDR3 sequence reads: CASSGQAYEQYF. DNA of the CDR3: TGTGCCAGCAGCGGACAGGCCTACGAGCAGTACTTC.